The 26 T cell receptor beta chains presented below share a single source sample, sequenced in a study of response to subunit inactivated influenza vaccine. TCRdb independently ran MiXCR on the RT-PCR reads; one entry per CDR3 protein. The sample includes 550,000 to 650,000 distinct CDR3 sequences, roughly 12% of them seen just once. The specimen was PBMCs from blood, collected on the day of vaccination. The origin of the receptors is a man aged 45-65 years who received an inactivated influenza vaccine.

This clonotype has more than one count but fewer than ten. J is TRBJ2-4 and V is TRBV15, with D possibly matching TRBD1 (6 bases). V gave up 0 bases and J gave up 3 bases, with 18 bases separating them. Germline V gene sequence: CDR1 LNHNV, CDR2 YYDKDF (reference sequence). The CDR3 runs to 18 residues. CDR3 in DNA: TGTGCCACCAGCAGAGATATACAGGGCGCCTCATTCAAAAACATTCAGTACTTC. It specifies CATSRDIQGASFKNIQYF.

The chain is built from TRBV2 and TRBJ2-7, with D possibly TRBD1 on 5 matching bases. The germline V and J ends were trimmed by 5 bases and 2 bases, with 10 bases remaining between them. Germline CDR1 reads SNHLY; CDR2 reads FYNNEI. The CDR3 has 13 amino acids. The CDR3 region is CASSPDTTYEQYF. The CDR3, as DNA: TGTGCCAGCAGTCCGGACACCACCTACGAGCAGTACTTC.

This clonotype has only a few counts. The chain combines TRBV5-1 with TRBJ2-3, with D hard to call. Trimming took off 6 bases at V and 1 base at J, with 9 bases between the two ends. CDR3 size: 13 residues. The germline V gene has CDR1 SGHRS and CDR2 YFSETQ. CDR3 loop: CASTNLGTDTQYF. Here the CDR3 DNA reads TGCGCCAGCACGAACCTCGGCACAGATACGCAGTATTTT.

The gene calls are TRBV21-1 and TRBJ2-3. TRBV21-1 is listed as a pseudogene. The CDR3 consists of 15 residues. The CDR3 coding sequence is TGTGCCAGCAGCAGTTGTAGGGTTCGCACAGATACGCAGTATTTT. Encoded protein: CASSSCRVRTDTQYF.

V usage is TRBV29-1 and J usage is TRBJ2-3; 11 bases map to TRBD1. This CDR3 comprises 21 residues. CDR1 SQVTM and CDR2 ANQGSEA come from the germline V gene. The trim removed 1 base at V and 5 bases at J, leaving 23 bases unmatched. The CDR3 sequence is CSVEGFIGQGAIRAREDTQYF. In nucleotides, the CDR3 is TGCAGCGTTGAAGGGTTTATTGGACAGGGGGCGATTCGAGCACGTGAAGATACGCAGTATTTT.

The table lists this clonotype with a few counts. The chain is built from TRBV12-3 or TRBV12-4 and TRBJ2-1; maybe TRBD1 (5 bases). This CDR3 has 15 residues. Between the trimmed V and J ends, which lost 6 bases and 7 bases, there was a span of 19 bases. CDR3 protein: CASSLDQGGANEQFF. The CDR3, as DNA: TGTGCCAGCAGCTTGGACCAGGGCGGAGCGAATGAGCAGTTCTTC.

Only a few counts were recorded for this clonotype. V and J are TRBV7-9 and TRBJ1-1; 9 bases align to TRBD1. J gave up 11 bases and V 7 bases, and 11 bases lay outside the gene matches. CDR3 size: 13 residues. Germline CDR1 and CDR2: SEHNR and FQNEAQ (reference sequence). The CDR3 is CASTFRDRVMAFF. In DNA form, the CDR3 reads TGTGCCAGCACCTTCCGGGACAGGGTTATGGCTTTCTTT.

This clonotype was found a few times. The V gene is TRBV20-1, the J gene TRBJ2-1, with 7 bases that match TRBD2. CDR3 length: 15 amino acids. Germline-derived CDR1 and CDR2 are DFQATT and SNEGSKA (reference sequence). J was trimmed by 0 bases and V by 2 bases; bases with no gene match: 4. The CDR3 loop reads CSARRRESSYNEQFF. In DNA form, the CDR3 reads TGCAGTGCTAGACGGCGGGAGAGCTCCTACAATGAGCAGTTCTTC.

This clonotype was seen at least ten times. The rearrangement links TRBV12-3 or TRBV12-4 to TRBJ2-1; D not certain. V lost 5 bases, J lost 0 bases, and 11 bases lay in between. This CDR3 is 15 amino acids long. CDR3 residues: CASSPGHSSYNEQFF. In DNA, the CDR3 is TGTGCCAGCAGTCCCGGGCACAGCTCCTACAATGAGCAGTTCTTC.

This clonotype was detected many times. V is TRBV4-3 and J is TRBJ2-2; D gene ambiguous. Trimming took off 0 bases at V and 0 bases at J, with 14 bases between the two ends. Germline V lookup: CDR1 LGHNA, CDR2 YSLEER. The CDR3 is made up of 18 amino acids. The CDR3: CASSQDPVAGPNTGELFF. CDR3 nucleotide sequence: TGCGCCAGCAGCCAAGATCCTGTGGCAGGACCGAACACCGGGGAGCTGTTTTTT.

A few counts support this clonotype. V and J are TRBV5-1 and TRBJ2-7, with D hard to call. The V and J ends lost 0 bases and 7 bases respectively, with 11 bases between them. Germline V gives CDR1 SGHRS, CDR2 YFSETQ. There are 13 residues in the CDR3. The CDR3 is CASSLGSPGEQYF. The DNA of the CDR3 is TGCGCCAGCAGCTTGGGCAGCCCCGGGGAGCAGTACTTC.

This rearrangement joins TRBV19 to TRBJ2-2; 9 bases match TRBD1. The CDR3 covers 16 residues. The V gene's germline CDR1 is LNHDA and CDR2 SQIVND (reference sequence). The junction had 11 bases not matched to a gene; V was cut back by 8 bases and J by 4 bases. CDR3 DNA: TGTGCCAGTCGAGGAGGGGGACAGGGTCGCACCGGGGAGCTGTTTTTT. Translating gives CASRGGGQGRTGELFF.

This clonotype was observed a few times. The genes are TRBV10-3 and TRBJ2-1; TRBD1 aligns across 9 bases. CDR3 length: 17 residues. J gave up 1 base and V 6 bases, and 10 bases lay outside the gene matches. Germline V gives CDR1 ENHRY, CDR2 SYGVKD. The CDR3 loop is CAISREKQGASYNEQFF. In DNA, the CDR3 is TGTGCCATCAGCCGAGAGAAACAGGGGGCATCCTACAATGAGCAGTTCTTC.

This clonotype was counted ten times or more. V usage is TRBV6-2 or TRBV6-3 and J usage is TRBJ1-5; possibly TRBD1 for D (5 bases). The ends were cut back, 2 bases at V and 0 bases at J, with 11 bases in the middle. Germline CDR1 and CDR2: MNHEY and SVGEGT. The CDR3 has 16 amino acids. CDR3 residues: CASSYRGVLSNQPQHF. In DNA form, the CDR3 reads TGTGCCAGCAGTTACCGGGGGGTCCTTAGCAATCAGCCCCAGCATTTT.

V gene TRBV5-1 combines with J gene TRBJ2-7; the D is unclear. CDR3 length: 17 residues. The V end lost 0 bases, the J end lost 2 bases, and 18 bases lay between the germline ends. Germline-derived CDR1 and CDR2 are SGHRS and YFSETQ. CDR3 nucleotides: TGCGCCAGCAGCTTGGTTTCATCAGGTCGGCGGCCCTACGAGCAGTACTTC. As protein: CASSLVSSGRRPYEQYF.

The table lists this clonotype with a count of one. The gene calls are TRBV7-3 and TRBJ2-1; no clear D. The V end was cut by 5 bases, the J end by 7 bases, with 18 bases between. From germline, CDR1 is SGHTA and CDR2 FQGTGA. The length of the CDR3 is 15 residues. For the CDR3, the DNA is TGTGCCAGCAGCCCCACCGGGTGGGCCGGTAATGAGCAGTTCTTC. This translates into CASSPTGWAGNEQFF. Combining the CDR3 with reference TRBV7-3 and TRBJ2-1 gives the whole variable domain GAGVSQTPSNKVTEKGKYVELRCDPISGHTALYWYRQSLGQGPEFLIYFQGTGAADDSGLPNDRFFAVRPEGSVSTLKIQRTERGDSAVYLCASSPTGWAGNEQFFGPGTRLTVL.

This clonotype has a handful of counts. V is TRBV5-1 and J is TRBJ1-1; 7 bases match TRBD1. This CDR3 is built from 15 residues. V lost 4 bases and J lost 0; bases outside the gene matches: 6. Germline assignment: CDR1 SGHRS and CDR2 YFSETQ. Here the CDR3 reads CASSTGDSLNTEAFF. CDR3 DNA: TGCGCCAGCAGCACAGGGGACAGCCTGAACACTGAAGCTTTCTTT.

This clonotype was seen a handful of times. The V and J genes are TRBV5-1 and TRBJ1-4; 7 bases map to TRBD1. The CDR3 is 14 residues long. Trimming took 0 bases from V and 8 from J; bases not matched to a gene: 4. The V gene's germline CDR1 is SGHRS and CDR2 YFSETQ. CDR3: CASSLEQGREKLFF. The CDR3 region has the DNA TGCGCCAGCAGCTTGGAACAGGGGAGGGAAAAACTGTTTTTT.

The V call is TRBV12-3 or TRBV12-4, the J call TRBJ1-1; no reliable D call. Trimming took off 1 base at V and 6 bases at J, with 12 bases between the two ends. The CDR3 length is 14 residues. The CDR3 loop reads CASSLGGTTAEAFF. CDR3 coding DNA: TGTGCCAGCAGTTTAGGAGGAACTACGGCTGAAGCTTTCTTT.

This chain joins TRBV10-3 and TRBJ2-3; unclear D gene. From germline, CDR1 is ENHRY and CDR2 SYGVKD. V dropped 0 bases and J dropped 2 bases, with 6 bases sitting between them. The CDR3 totals 14 residues. The CDR3 here is CAISESGDTDTQYF. DNA for the CDR3: TGTGCCATCAGTGAGTCAGGTGACACAGATACGCAGTATTTT.

The chain has TRBV5-1 and TRBJ2-1; a possible D gene is TRBD2 (5 bases). The CDR3 is made up of 14 amino acids. The V end lost 0 bases, the J end lost 6 bases, and 10 bases lay between the germline ends. Per the germline V gene, CDR1 is SGHRS and CDR2 is YFSETQ. The CDR3 spells CASSLGASGNEQFF. In DNA form, the CDR3 reads TGCGCCAGCAGCTTGGGGGCCAGCGGCAATGAGCAGTTCTTC.

V and J are TRBV2 and TRBJ1-2; 7 nucleotides align to TRBD1. This CDR3 is built from 15 residues. Germline V CDR1 and CDR2: SNHLY, FYNNEI. The V and J ends lost 2 bases and 7 bases, in that order; junction bases with no gene match: 10. CDR3 nucleotides: TGTGCCAGCAGTGAAAAGTGGGGACAGTCTGGTGGCTACACCTTC. This translates into CASSEKWGQSGGYTF. The entire variable domain, with the rest obtained from reference TRBV2 and TRBJ1-2, is as follows: EPEVTQTPSHQVTQMGQEVILRCVPISNHLYFYWYRQILGQKVEFLVSFYNNEISEKSEIFDDQFSVERPDGSNFTLKIRSTKLEDSAMYFCASSEKWGQSGGYTFGSGTRLTVV.

The chain uses TRBV6-1 and TRBJ2-3, with a tentative D call TRBD1 (6 bases). Per the germline V gene, CDR1 is MNHNS and CDR2 is SASEGT. CDR3 size: 16 residues. Deletions cut 7 bases from V and 4 bases from J, with 21 bases between. CDR3 protein: CASKDTGLLGADTQYF. Here the CDR3 DNA reads TGTGCCAGCAAAGACACAGGGCTCCTGGGGGCAGATACGCAGTATTTT.

This chain uses TRBV6-1 with TRBJ1-1; 8 nucleotides line up with TRBD1. Per the germline V gene, CDR1 is MNHNS and CDR2 is SASEGT. The CDR3 runs to 15 residues. V was clipped by 2 bases and J by 0 bases; unmatched bases: 2. CDR3 coding DNA: TGTGCCAGCAGTGAACAGGGGGCCATGAACACTGAAGCTTTCTTT. It translates to CASSEQGAMNTEAFF.

This clonotype was seen a handful of times. The rearrangement joins TRBV19 to TRBJ2-1; D might be TRBD2 (6 bases). Trimming took 6 bases from V and 7 from J, leaving 22 bases between them. This CDR3 spans 16 amino acids. CDR1 is LNHDA and CDR2 is SQIVND in the germline V gene (reference sequence). In DNA, the CDR3 is TGTGCCAGTAGGAAGAGGCCCCGGGACTCCTTTAATGAGCAGTTCTTC. As protein: CASRKRPRDSFNEQFF.

This chain connects TRBV14 to TRBJ2-1; D is perhaps TRBD1 (5 bases). The V gene lost 3 bases and the J gene lost 9 bases, with 12 bases spanning the gap. The CDR3 consists of 13 residues. Germline V gives CDR1 SGHDN, CDR2 FVKESK. The CDR3 sequence is CASSQAGIGEQFF. The CDR3 DNA is TGTGCCAGCAGCCAGGCAGGGATAGGTGAGCAGTTCTTC.